Listed here are 25 T cell receptor beta chains from one sample, sequenced in a study of vaccination effects on CD4 cells after COVID-19. ViraFEST used viral peptide pools to expand antigen-specific CD4+ T cells before sequencing. At the end of around 11 days of culture, CD4+ T cells were isolated. Vaccine recipients had no previous SARS-CoV-2 infection; their nucleocapsid antibodies were negative. The antigens of these receptors remain unknown. Sequencing used immunoSEQ multiplex PCR; TCRdb keeps in-frame clones, though not all of them. This sample has around 35,000 clones; less than 70% occur once, and the top ten carry 15%. Specimen: CD4+ T cells from PBMCs cultured with HCoV-OC43 spike peptides, collected before COVID-19 vaccination. The subset denotes: HCoV-OC43 spike overlapping peptide pool stimulation. Receptor source: a human donor who received a COVID-19 vaccine.

The chain recombines TRBV5-1 with TRBJ2-3, with no clear D. Trimming stripped 0 bases from V and 1 base from J, with 9 bases between. The CDR3 is 15 residues long. Germline CDR1 reads SGHRS; CDR2 reads YFSETQ. This CDR3 is CASSLDEPRTDTQYF. CDR3 nucleotides: TGCGCCAGCAGCTTGGACGAGCCACGCACAGATACGCAGTATTTT.

The rearrangement joins TRBV6-5 to TRBJ2-1, with D perhaps matching TRBD2 (6 bases). Germline CDR1 and CDR2: MNHEY and SVGAGI. With 6 bases removed from V and 5 bases from J, the gap between germline ends came to 17 bases. This CDR3 comprises 15 residues. CDR3 sequence reads: CASRRSSGRHNEQFF. The CDR3 bases are TGTGCCAGCAGAAGATCGTCCGGGAGACACAATGAGCAGTTCTTC.

The chain has TRBV2 and TRBJ1-2; no clear D. Germline V gene data show CDR1 as SNHLY and CDR2 as FYNNEI. V was pared by 5 bases and J by 1 base, with 14 bases between. The CDR3 consists of 15 residues. CDR3 protein: CASSLSLGINYGYTF. The CDR3 DNA follows: TGTGCCAGCAGTCTTTCACTGGGCATTAACTATGGCTACACCTTC.

The rearrangement uses TRBV2 and TRBJ1-5; D possibly corresponds to TRBD1 (5 bases). V was cut by 1 base and J by 6 bases, with 10 bases left in between. CDR1 SNHLY and CDR2 FYNNEI come from the germline V gene. This CDR3 is built from 14 residues. CDR3 region: CASSEGRGTQPQHF. CDR3 DNA: TGTGCCAGCAGTGAAGGGCGGGGCACTCAGCCCCAGCATTTT.

The sample holds one count of this clone. The genes are TRBV6-5 and TRBJ1-4; perhaps TRBD1 as D (5 bases). Germline V gene sequence: CDR1 MNHEY, CDR2 SVGAGI. The CDR3 spans 14 residues. V was clipped by 4 bases and J by 8 bases, with 14 bases between them. The CDR3 DNA sequence: TGTGCCAGCAGTTCTCCGGGACGCAAAGAAAAACTGTTTTTT. Translating it yields CASSSPGRKEKLFF.

This clone has more than one count but fewer than ten. V is TRBV5-1 and J is TRBJ2-1, with unresolved D. Trimming took off 4 bases at V and 5 bases at J, with 10 bases between the two ends. CDR3 size: 13 residues. Per germline, CDR1 SGHRS and CDR2 YFSETQ. The CDR3 here is CASSDGNNNEQFF. The CDR3 DNA reads TGCGCCAGCAGCGACGGCAATAACAATGAGCAGTTCTTC.

Sample share makes this clone medium-sized. The chain links TRBV5-1 to TRBJ2-7; tentative D call: TRBD1 (7 bases). The CDR3 covers 14 residues. The ends were cut back, 4 bases at V and 5 bases at J, with 16 bases in the middle. Germline V lookup: CDR1 SGHRS, CDR2 YFSETQ. CDR3: CASSIRQGGHEQYF. The CDR3 DNA reads as TGCGCCAGCAGCATCAGACAGGGAGGCCACGAGCAGTACTTC.

This clone was seen a handful of times. The genes are TRBV9 and TRBJ1-3, with D possibly being TRBD1 (5 bases). Germline lookup yields CDR1 SGDLS and CDR2 YYNGEE. The germline V and J ends were trimmed by 9 bases and 0 bases, with 16 bases remaining between them. The CDR3 totals 15 residues. CDR3 DNA: TGTGCCATCACAAATCAGGGAAGCTCTGGAAACACCATATATTTT. Its translation: CAITNQGSSGNTIYF.

The rearrangement joins TRBV24-1 to TRBJ1-2; D is uncertain. V was pared by 7 bases and J by 2 bases, with 7 bases between. This CDR3 has 12 residues. CDR1 is KGHDR and CDR2 is SFDVKD in the germline V gene. The CDR3 bases are TGTGCCACCAGGGACCTAAACTATGGCTACACCTTC. The encoded protein is CATRDLNYGYTF.

This clone was counted only a few times. V usage is TRBV7-2 and J usage is TRBJ1-5; D gene ambiguous. Deletions cut 1 base from V and 0 bases from J, with 4 bases between. CDR1 is SGHTA and CDR2 is FQGNSA in the germline V gene. This CDR3 is built from 14 residues. The CDR3, as DNA: TGTGCCAGCAGCTTAGAATATAGCAATCAGCCCCAGCATTTT. Translating it yields CASSLEYSNQPQHF.

The rearrangement uses TRBV7-9 and TRBJ2-7; 10 nucleotides line up with TRBD2. V lost 5 bases, J lost 3 bases, and 7 bases stayed unmatched. The CDR3 contains 15 residues. CDR1 and CDR2 (germline): SEHNR, FQNEAQ (reference sequence). The CDR3 spells CASSDGTSEIYEQYF. CDR3 DNA: TGTGCCAGCAGCGATGGGACTAGCGAGATCTACGAGCAGTACTTC.

V gene TRBV29-1 combines with J gene TRBJ1-1; 7 bases map to TRBD1. CDR3 length: 13 amino acids. Germline trimming cut 7 bases from V and 4 bases from J; bases unmatched to any gene: 9. In germline, CDR1 is SQVTM, CDR2 ANQGSEA. The CDR3 region is CSGSDRVGTEAFF. The CDR3 DNA sequence: TGCAGCGGAAGCGACAGGGTGGGCACTGAAGCTTTCTTT.

The J gene is TRBJ2-2, the V gene TRBV5-1; D gene unclear. The germline CDR1 and CDR2 sequences are SGHRS and YFSETQ. V lost 4 bases and J 0 bases, leaving 10 bases between the germline ends. The CDR3 spans 15 residues. In DNA form, the CDR3 reads TGCGCCAGCAGCAAAGGGAATTCGAACACCGGGGAGCTGTTTTTT. Amino acid sequence: CASSKGNSNTGELFF.

The V gene is TRBV7-9, the J gene TRBJ2-5, with TRBD1 as a possible D gene (5 bases). This CDR3 has 15 amino acids. Looked up from germline, CDR1 is SEHNR and CDR2 is FQNEAQ (reference sequence). V lost 0 bases and J lost 5, with 13 bases in between. As DNA, the CDR3 is TGTGCCAGCAGCTTAGCTTCGGCAGGGATGGAGACCCAGTACTTC. This gives the protein CASSLASAGMETQYF.

V is TRBV2 and J is TRBJ2-7; tentative D call: TRBD1 (6 bases). The CDR3 runs to 11 residues. Trimming pared 6 bases from V and 7 bases from J, leaving 10 bases between. Germline lookup yields CDR1 SNHLY and CDR2 FYNNEI. CDR3 in amino acids: CASRPDSEQYF. The CDR3, as DNA: TGTGCCAGCAGGCCGGACAGTGAGCAGTACTTC.

This clone was counted between two and nine times. The V call is TRBV5-1, the J call TRBJ1-3; D is unresolved. The V gene lost 2 bases and the J gene lost 2 bases, with 5 bases spanning the gap. The CDR3 is 13 amino acids. The V gene's germline CDR1 is SGHRS and CDR2 YFSETQ. The CDR3: CASSFSPGNTIYF. CDR3 nucleotides: TGCGCCAGCAGCTTTTCCCCTGGAAACACCATATATTTT. The full variable domain, rest sourced from reference TRBV5-1 and TRBJ1-3, is KAGVTQTPRYLIKTRGQQVTLSCSPISGHRSVSWYQQTPGQGLQFLFEYFSETQRNKGNFPGRFSGRQFSNSRSEMNVSTLELGDSALYLCASSFSPGNTIYFGEGSWLTVV.

This sequence joins TRBV11-2 and TRBJ2-2; 12 bases match TRBD2. The CDR3 has 18 amino acids. The J segment lost 4 bases and the V segment lost 4 bases, leaving 10 bases of the junction unmatched. The germline V gene encodes CDR1 SGHAT and CDR2 FQNNGV. Here the CDR3 reads CASSYPSLAGGPTGELFF. DNA of the CDR3: TGTGCCAGCAGCTATCCGTCACTAGCGGGAGGCCCCACCGGGGAGCTGTTTTTT.

The chain uses TRBV5-1 and TRBJ1-1; no clear D. The CDR3 covers 11 residues. Germline CDR1 and CDR2: SGHRS and YFSETQ. V was clipped by 7 bases and J by 1 base, with 5 bases between them. The CDR3 loop is CASGRNTEAFF. The CDR3 DNA sequence: TGCGCCAGCGGGCGGAACACTGAAGCTTTCTTT.

This chain connects TRBV7-9 to TRBJ2-3, with no clear D. Germline V lookup: CDR1 SEHNR, CDR2 FQNEAQ (reference sequence). The CDR3 loop spans 15 amino acids. V was cut by 1 base and J by 0 bases, with 8 bases left in between. The CDR3 coding sequence is TGTGCCAGCAGCTTAGTCGGCGGAAGCACAGATACGCAGTATTTT. Protein sequence: CASSLVGGSTDTQYF.

The V call is TRBV6-1, the J call TRBJ2-3; D remains ambiguous. The CDR3 has 16 residues. CDR1 MNHNS and CDR2 SASEGT come from the germline V gene. Trimming removed 4 bases from V and 0 bases from J, with 14 bases in between. CDR3 sequence (DNA): TGTGCCAGCAGTGGAGATGGCAGTAGTAGCACAGATACGCAGTATTTT. Its protein is CASSGDGSSSTDTQYF.

This chain joins TRBV3-1 (or the pseudogene TRBV3-2) and TRBJ2-1; 10 nucleotides agree with TRBD1. Losses at the gene ends were 5 bases for V and 3 bases for J; bases not matched to a gene: 7. The CDR3 sequence is 16 residues long. Germline CDR1 reads LGHDT; CDR2 reads YNNKEL (reference sequence). CDR3 in DNA: TGTGCCAGCAGCAGCATGGACAGGGGGGTCTACAATGAGCAGTTCTTC. Amino acids: CASSSMDRGVYNEQFF.

The chain links TRBV15 to TRBJ1-4; D not resolved. CDR1 and CDR2 (germline): LNHNV, YYDKDF (reference sequence). This CDR3 comprises 15 residues. V lost 1 base to trimming and J lost 0 bases, with 6 bases between them. DNA of the CDR3: TGTGCCACCAGCAGAGTAGGTACAACTAATGAAAAACTGTTTTTT. Residues: CATSRVGTTNEKLFF.

As DNA, the CDR3 is TGCAGTGCTAGTCATACAGGGGGCAATGAGCAGTTCTTC. Its protein is CSASHTGGNEQFF. The chain combines TRBV20-1 with TRBJ2-1; TRBD1 matches 8 bases. Germline assignment: CDR1 DFQATT and CDR2 SNEGSKA (reference sequence). With V trimmed by 3 bases and J by 6 bases, 4 bases remained unmatched. The CDR3 is 13 residues long.

This clone was recorded a few times. The chain carries TRBV10-3 and TRBJ1-2, with 9 positions matching TRBD1. This CDR3 region has 13 residues. With 8 bases clipped from V and 8 bases from J, the junction kept 9 bases outside the gene matches. Germline assignment: CDR1 ENHRY and CDR2 SYGVKD. CDR3 in DNA: TGTGCCATCCATGCCCGGGACAGGGACGGCTACACCTTC. It is translated as CAIHARDRDGYTF.

A few counts support this clone. CDR3 protein: CASSLAYRVGTEAFF. The CDR3 bases are TGTGCCAGCAGCTTAGCCTACAGGGTCGGCACTGAAGCTTTCTTT. This rearrangement joins TRBV5-7 to TRBJ1-1; D may be TRBD1 (6 bases). Being an ORF, TRBV5-7 has a function that is uncertain. There are 15 residues in the CDR3. Trimming cost V 2 bases and J 4 bases, with 15 bases left between them.